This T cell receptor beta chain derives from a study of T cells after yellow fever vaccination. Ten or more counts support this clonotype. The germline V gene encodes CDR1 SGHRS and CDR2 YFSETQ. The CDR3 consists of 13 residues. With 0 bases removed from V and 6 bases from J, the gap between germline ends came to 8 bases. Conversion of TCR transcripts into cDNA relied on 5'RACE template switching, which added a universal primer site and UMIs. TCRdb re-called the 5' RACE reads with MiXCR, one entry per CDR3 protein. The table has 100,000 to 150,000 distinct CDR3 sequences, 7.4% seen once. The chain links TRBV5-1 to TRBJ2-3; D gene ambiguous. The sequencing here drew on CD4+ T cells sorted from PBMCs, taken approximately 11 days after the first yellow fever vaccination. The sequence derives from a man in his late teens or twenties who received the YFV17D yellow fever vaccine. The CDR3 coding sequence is TGCGCCAGCAGCTTGGACCCCTTGGATACGCAGTATTTT. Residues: CASSLDPLDTQYF.